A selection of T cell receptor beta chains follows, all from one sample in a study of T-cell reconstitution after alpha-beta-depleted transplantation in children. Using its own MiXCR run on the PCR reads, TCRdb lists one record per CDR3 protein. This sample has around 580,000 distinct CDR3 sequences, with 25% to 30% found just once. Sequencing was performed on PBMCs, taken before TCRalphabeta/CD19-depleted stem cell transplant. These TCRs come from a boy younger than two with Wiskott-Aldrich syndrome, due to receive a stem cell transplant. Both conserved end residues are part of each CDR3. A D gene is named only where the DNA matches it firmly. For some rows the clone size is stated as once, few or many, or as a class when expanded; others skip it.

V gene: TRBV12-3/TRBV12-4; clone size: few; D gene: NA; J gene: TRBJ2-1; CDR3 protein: CASSLVLSTRSSYNEQFF; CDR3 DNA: TGTGCCAGCAGTTTAGTCCTATCCACTAGGAGCTCCTACAATGAGCAGTTCTTC
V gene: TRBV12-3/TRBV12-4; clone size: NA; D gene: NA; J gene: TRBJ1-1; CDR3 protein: CASSGRQWPMNTEAFF; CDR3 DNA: TGTGCCAGCAGTGGGAGACAGTGGCCGATGAACACTGAAGCTTTCTTT
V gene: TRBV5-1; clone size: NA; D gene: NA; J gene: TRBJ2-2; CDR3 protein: CASSLLPGDGTGELFF; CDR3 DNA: TGCGCCAGCAGCCTACTTCCCGGGGACGGCACCGGGGAGCTGTTTTTT
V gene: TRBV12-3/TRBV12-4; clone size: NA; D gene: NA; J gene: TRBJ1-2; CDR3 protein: CASRAGMGVGGYTF; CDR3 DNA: TGTGCCAGCAGGGCCGGGATGGGTGTAGGCGGCTACACCTTC
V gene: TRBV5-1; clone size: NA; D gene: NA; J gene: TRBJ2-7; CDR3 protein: CASSPTLAGSHEQYF; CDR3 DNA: TGCGCCAGCAGCCCAACCCTAGCCGGGTCCCACGAGCAGTACTTC
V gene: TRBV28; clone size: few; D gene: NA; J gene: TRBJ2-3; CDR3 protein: CASSSPGRDTQYF; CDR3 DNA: TGTGCCAGCAGCTCACCGGGAAGAGATACGCAGTATTTT
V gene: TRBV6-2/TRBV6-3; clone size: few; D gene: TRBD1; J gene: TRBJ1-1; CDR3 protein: CASRADRDTEAFF; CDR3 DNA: TGTGCCAGCAGAGCCGACAGGGACACTGAAGCTTTCTTT
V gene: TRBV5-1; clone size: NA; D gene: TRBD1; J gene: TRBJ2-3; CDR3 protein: CASTGTASSTDTQYF; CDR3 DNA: TGCGCCAGCACCGGGACAGCCTCTAGCACAGATACGCAGTATTTT
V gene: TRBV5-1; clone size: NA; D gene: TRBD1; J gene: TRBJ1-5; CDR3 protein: CASSLKGQGADQPQHF; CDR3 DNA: TGCGCCAGCAGCTTGAAAGGACAGGGGGCGGATCAGCCCCAGCATTTT
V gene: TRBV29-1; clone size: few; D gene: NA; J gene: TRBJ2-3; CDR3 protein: CSVDGGSTDTQYF; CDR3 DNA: TGCAGCGTTGATGGCGGGAGCACAGATACGCAGTATTTT
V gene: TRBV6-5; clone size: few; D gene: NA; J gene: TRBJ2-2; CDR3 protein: CASSYQRTTNTGELFF; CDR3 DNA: TGTGCCAGCAGTTACCAGAGGACGACGAACACCGGGGAGCTGTTTTTT
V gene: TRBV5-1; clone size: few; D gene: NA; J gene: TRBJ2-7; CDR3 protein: CASSLDPGARGHEQYF; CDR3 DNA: TGCGCCAGCAGCTTGGACCCCGGGGCCAGAGGCCACGAGCAGTACTTC
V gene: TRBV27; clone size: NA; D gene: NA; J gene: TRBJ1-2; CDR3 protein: CASSFGPLYGYTF; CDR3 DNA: TGTGCCAGCAGTTTTGGGCCCCTCTATGGCTACACCTTC
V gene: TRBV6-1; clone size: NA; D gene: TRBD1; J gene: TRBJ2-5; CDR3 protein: CASSNLDREIETQYF; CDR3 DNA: TGTGCCAGCAGCAACCTGGACAGGGAAATAGAGACCCAGTACTTC
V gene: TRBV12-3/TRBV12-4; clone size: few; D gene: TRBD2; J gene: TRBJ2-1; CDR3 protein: CASSLTPGLAGGGGRYNEQFF; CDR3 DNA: TGTGCCAGCAGTTTAACCCCGGGACTAGCGGGAGGCGGGGGTAGGTACAATGAGCAGTTCTTC
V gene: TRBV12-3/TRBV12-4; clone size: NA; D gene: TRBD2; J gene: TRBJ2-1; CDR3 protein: CASTQTSGVYNEQFF; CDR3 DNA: TGTGCCAGCACCCAGACTAGCGGGGTCTACAATGAGCAGTTCTTC
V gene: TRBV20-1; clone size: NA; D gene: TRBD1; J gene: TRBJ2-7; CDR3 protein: CSASPRTGLFDEQYF; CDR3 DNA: TGCAGTGCAAGCCCTCGGACAGGACTTTTCGACGAGCAGTACTTC
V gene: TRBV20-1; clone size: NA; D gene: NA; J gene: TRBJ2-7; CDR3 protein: CSARGGGEDVYWGQYF; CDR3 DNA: TGCAGTGCTAGAGGTGGAGGGGAAGATGTGTACTGGGGGCAGTACTTC
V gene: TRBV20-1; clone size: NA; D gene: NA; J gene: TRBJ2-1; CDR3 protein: CSAREVEGAVEQFF; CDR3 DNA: TGCAGTGCTAGAGAGGTGGAGGGGGCGGTTGAGCAGTTCTTC
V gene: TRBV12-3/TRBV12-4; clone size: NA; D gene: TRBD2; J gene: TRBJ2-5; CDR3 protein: CASSLKRVAGEGETQYF; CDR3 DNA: TGTGCCAGCAGTTTAAAAAGGGTAGCGGGAGAGGGAGAGACCCAGTACTTC
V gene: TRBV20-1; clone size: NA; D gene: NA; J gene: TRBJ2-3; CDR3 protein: CSASPLAKDTQYF; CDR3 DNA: TGCAGTGCTAGTCCCCTAGCGAAAGATACGCAGTATTTT
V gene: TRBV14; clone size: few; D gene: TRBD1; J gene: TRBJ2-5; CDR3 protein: CASSQGTVQGETQYF; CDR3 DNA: TGTGCCAGCAGCCAAGGGACAGTACAGGGGGAGACCCAGTACTTC
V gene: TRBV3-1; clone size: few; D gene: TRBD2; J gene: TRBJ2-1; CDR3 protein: CASSQGSRIVGLAGVRSYEQFF; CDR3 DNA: TGTGCCAGCAGCCAAGGCTCGAGAATTGTCGGACTAGCGGGAGTTCGATCTTATGAGCAGTTCTTC
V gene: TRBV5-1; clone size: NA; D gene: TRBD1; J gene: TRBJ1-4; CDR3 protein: CASSSDREVEKLFF; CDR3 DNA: TGCGCCAGCAGCTCGGACAGGGAGGTCGAAAAACTGTTTTTT
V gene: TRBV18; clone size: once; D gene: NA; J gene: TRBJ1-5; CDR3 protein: CASSPRAAPGGNSNQPQHF; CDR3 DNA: TGTGCCAGCTCACCACGGGCAGCCCCTGGGGGCAATAGCAATCAGCCCCAGCATTTT
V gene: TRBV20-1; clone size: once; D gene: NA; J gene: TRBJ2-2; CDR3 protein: CSARPRITGPTGELFF; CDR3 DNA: TGCAGTGCTAGGCCCCGAATAACAGGCCCCACCGGGGAGCTGTTTTTT
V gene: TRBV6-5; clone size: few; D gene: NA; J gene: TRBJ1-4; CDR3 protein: CASSYSPGEKLFF; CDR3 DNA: TGTGCCAGCAGTTACTCGCCGGGGGAAAAACTGTTTTTT
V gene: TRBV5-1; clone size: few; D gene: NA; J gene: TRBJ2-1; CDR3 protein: CASSRGTSARTYNEQFF; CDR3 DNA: TGCGCCAGCAGCAGGGGGACCTCCGCGCGCACTTACAATGAGCAGTTCTTC
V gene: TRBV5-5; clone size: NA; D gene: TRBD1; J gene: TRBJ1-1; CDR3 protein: CASNRGQVTEAFF; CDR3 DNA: TGTGCCAGCAACAGGGGGCAGGTCACTGAAGCTTTCTTT
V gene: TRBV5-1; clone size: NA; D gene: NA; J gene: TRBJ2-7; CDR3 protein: CASSLDRRSYEQYF; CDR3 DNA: TGTGCCAGCAGCCTTGACAGGCGGTCCTACGAGCAGTACTTC
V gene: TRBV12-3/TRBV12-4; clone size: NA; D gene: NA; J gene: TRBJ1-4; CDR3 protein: CASTSYAGRGLFF; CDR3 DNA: TGTGCCAGCACTAGTTACGCAGGCCGGGGACTGTTTTTT
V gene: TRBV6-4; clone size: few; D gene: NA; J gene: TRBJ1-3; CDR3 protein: CASSEGERAGNTIYF; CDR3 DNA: TGTGCCAGCAGTGAGGGGGAGCGCGCGGGAAACACCATATATTTT
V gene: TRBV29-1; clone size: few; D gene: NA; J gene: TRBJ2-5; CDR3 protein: CSVEGRQETQYF; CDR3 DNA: TGCAGCGTTGAAGGCAGACAAGAGACCCAGTACTTC
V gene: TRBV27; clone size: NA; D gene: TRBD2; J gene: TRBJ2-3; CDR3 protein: CASSTLAGLSTDTQYF; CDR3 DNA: TGTGCCAGCTCCACACTAGCGGGGTTAAGCACAGATACGCAGTATTTT
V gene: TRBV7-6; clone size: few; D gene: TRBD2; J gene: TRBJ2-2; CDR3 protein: CASSVDVASGSWPGELFF; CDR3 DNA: TGTGCCAGCAGCGTCGACGTAGCTAGCGGGAGTTGGCCCGGGGAGCTGTTTTTT
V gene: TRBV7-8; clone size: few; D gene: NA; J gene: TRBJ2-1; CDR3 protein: CASSLEGQRHNEQFF; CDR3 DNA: TGTGCCAGCAGCTTAGAGGGTCAAAGACACAATGAGCAGTTCTTC
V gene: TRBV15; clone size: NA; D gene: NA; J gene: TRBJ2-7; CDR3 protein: CATSRDQGFGEQYF; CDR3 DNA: TGTGCCACCAGCAGAGATCAGGGCTTTGGGGAGCAGTACTTC
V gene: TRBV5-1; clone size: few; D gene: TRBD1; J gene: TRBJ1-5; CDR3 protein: CASSLTDRGIIGNQPQHF; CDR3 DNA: TGCGCCAGCAGCTTGACCGACAGGGGTATTATCGGCAATCAGCCCCAGCATTTT
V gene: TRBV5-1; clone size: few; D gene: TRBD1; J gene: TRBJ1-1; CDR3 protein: CASSLGSDRVAEAFF; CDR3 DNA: TGCGCCAGCAGCTTGGGGTCAGACAGGGTCGCTGAAGCTTTCTTT
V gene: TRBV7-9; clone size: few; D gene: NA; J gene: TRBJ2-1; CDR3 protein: CASSRAPSDEQFF; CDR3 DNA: TGTGCCAGCAGCCGCGCGCCTTCGGATGAGCAGTTCTTC
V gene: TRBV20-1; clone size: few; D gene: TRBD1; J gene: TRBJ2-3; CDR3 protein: CSASLTGGDTQYF; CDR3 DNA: TGCAGTGCTAGTCTCACAGGGGGCGATACGCAGTATTTT
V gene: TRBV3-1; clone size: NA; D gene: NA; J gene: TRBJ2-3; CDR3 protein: CASSQGRSRTDTQYF; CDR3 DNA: TGTGCCAGCAGCCAAGGACGCAGCCGAACAGATACGCAGTATTTT